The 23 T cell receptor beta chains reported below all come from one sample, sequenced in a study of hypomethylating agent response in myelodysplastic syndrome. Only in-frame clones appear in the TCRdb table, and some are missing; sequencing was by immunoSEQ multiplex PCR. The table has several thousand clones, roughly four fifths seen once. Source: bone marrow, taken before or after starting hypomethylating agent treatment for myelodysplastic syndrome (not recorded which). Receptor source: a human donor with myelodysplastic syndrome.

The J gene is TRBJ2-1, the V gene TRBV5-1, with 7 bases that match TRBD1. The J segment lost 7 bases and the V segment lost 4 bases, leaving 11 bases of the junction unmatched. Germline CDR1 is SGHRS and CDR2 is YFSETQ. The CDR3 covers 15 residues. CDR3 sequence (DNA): TGCGCCAGCAGCCAACAGGGGCCTCCTAGGAATGAGCAGTTCTTC. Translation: CASSQQGPPRNEQFF.

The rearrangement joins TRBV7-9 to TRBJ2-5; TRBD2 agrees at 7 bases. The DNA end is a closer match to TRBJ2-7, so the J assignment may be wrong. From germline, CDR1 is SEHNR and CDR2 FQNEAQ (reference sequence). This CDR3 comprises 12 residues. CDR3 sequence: CASSPGGYEQYF. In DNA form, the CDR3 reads TGTGCCAGCAGCCCGGGGGGCTACGAGCAGTACTTC.

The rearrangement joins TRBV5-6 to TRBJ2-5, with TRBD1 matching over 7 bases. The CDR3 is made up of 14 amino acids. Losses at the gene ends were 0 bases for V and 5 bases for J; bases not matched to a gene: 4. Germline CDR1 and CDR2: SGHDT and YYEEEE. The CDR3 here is CASSLGGGPETQYF. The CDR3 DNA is TGTGCCAGCAGCTTGGGAGGGGGCCCGGAGACCCAGTACTTC.

The CDR3 sequence is CASSHERRANEKLFF. As DNA, the CDR3 is TGTGCCAGCAGCCACGAGCGCAGGGCGAATGAAAAACTGTTTTTT. The rearrangement links TRBV2 to TRBJ1-4; TRBD1 might be the D (5 bases). CDR1 is SNHLY, CDR2 FYNNEI, per germline. With 6 bases removed from V and 5 bases from J, the gap between germline ends came to 16 bases. There are 15 residues in the CDR3.

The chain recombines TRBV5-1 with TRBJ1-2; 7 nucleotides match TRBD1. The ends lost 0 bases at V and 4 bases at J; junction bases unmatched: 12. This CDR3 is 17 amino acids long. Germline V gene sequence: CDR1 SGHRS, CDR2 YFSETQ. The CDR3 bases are TGCGCCAGCAGCTTGGCCATATCGCCAGGGGGTACCTATGGCTACACCTTC. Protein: CASSLAISPGGTYGYTF.

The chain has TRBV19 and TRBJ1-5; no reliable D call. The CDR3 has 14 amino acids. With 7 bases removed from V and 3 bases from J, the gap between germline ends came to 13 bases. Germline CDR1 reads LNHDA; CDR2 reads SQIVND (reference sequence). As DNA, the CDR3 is TGTGCCAGTAAGGTGGGAAAGGACAATCAGCCCCAGCATTTT. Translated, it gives CASKVGKDNQPQHF. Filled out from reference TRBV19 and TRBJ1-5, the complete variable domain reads DGGITQSPKYLFRKEGQNVTLSCEQNLNHDAMYWYRQDPGQGLRLIYYSQIVNDFQKGDIAEGYSVSREKKESFPLTVTSAQKNPTAFYLCASKVGKDNQPQHFGDGTRLSIL.

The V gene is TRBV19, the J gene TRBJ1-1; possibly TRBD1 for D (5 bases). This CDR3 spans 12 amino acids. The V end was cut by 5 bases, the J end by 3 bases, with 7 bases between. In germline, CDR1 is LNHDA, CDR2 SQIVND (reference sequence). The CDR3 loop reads CASSWGDTEAFF. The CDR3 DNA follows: TGTGCCAGTAGTTGGGGGGACACTGAAGCTTTCTTT.

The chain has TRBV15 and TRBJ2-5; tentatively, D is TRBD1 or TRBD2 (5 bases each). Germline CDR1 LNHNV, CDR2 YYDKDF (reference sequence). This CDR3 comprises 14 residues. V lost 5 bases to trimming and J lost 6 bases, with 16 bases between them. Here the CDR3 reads CATSSLGVEKTQYF. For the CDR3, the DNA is TGTGCCACCAGCTCATTGGGGGTGGAAAAGACCCAGTACTTC.

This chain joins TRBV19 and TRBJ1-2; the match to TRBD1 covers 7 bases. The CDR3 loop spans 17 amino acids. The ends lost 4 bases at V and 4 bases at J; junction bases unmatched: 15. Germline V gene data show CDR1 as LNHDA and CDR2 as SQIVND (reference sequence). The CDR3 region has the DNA TGTGCCAGTAGTACTCTTGGAGGGGGCGAAAAAGGCTATGGCTACACCTTC. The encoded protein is CASSTLGGGEKGYGYTF.

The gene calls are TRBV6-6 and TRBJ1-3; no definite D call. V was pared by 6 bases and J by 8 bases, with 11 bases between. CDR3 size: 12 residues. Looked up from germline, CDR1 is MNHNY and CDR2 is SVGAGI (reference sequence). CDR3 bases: TGTGCCAGCAGCCTAACTCCGGACACCATATATTTT. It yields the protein CASSLTPDTIYF.

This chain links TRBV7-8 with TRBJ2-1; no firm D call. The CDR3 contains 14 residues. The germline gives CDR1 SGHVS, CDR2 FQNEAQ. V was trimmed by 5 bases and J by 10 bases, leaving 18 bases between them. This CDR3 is CASSTRYFPAEQFF. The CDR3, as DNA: TGTGCCAGCAGCACCCGATACTTCCCCGCGGAGCAGTTCTTC.

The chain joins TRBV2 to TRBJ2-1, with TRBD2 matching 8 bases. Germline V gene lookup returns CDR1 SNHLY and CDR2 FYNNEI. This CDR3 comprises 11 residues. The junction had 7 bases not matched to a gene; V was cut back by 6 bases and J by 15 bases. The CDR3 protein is CASRLTSAAFF. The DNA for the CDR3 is TGTGCCAGCAGATTGACTAGCGCCGCGTTCTTC.

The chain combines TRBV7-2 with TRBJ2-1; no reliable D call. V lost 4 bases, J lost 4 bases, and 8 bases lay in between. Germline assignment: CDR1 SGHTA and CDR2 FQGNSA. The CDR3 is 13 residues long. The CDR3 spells CASSSPPYNEQFF. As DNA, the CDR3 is TGTGCCAGCAGCTCCCCCCCTTACAATGAGCAGTTCTTC.

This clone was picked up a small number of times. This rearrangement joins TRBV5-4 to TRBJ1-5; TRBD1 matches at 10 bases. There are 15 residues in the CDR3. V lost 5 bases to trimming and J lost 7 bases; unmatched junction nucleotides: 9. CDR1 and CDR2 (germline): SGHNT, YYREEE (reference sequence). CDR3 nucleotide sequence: TGTGCCAGCAGTCTGGGACAGGGGCAAGGACAGCCCCAGCATTTT. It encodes CASSLGQGQGQPQHF.

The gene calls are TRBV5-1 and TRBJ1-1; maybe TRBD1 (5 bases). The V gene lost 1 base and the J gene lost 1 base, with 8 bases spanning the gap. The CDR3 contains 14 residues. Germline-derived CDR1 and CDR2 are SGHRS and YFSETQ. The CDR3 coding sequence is TGCGCCAGCAGCTTGACCACAGGGAACACTGAAGCTTTCTTT. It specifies CASSLTTGNTEAFF.

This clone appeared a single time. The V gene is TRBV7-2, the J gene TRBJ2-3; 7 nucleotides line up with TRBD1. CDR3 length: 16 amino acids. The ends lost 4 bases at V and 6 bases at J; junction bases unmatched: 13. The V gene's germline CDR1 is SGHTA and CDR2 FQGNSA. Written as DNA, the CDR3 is TGTGCCAGCAGCTCACGAAACAGGGGCCATGCGGATACGCAGTATTTT. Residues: CASSSRNRGHADTQYF.

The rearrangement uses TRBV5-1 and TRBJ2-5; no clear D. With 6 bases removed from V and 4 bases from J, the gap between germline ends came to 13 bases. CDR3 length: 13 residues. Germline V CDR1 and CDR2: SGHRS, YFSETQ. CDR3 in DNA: TGCGCCAGCACGGTTGGAACCGGAGAGACCCAGTACTTC. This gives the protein CASTVGTGETQYF.

The CDR3 spells CASSLTGTYEQYF. For the CDR3, the DNA is TGTGCCAGCAGTTTGACAGGAACCTACGAGCAGTACTTC. The chain employs TRBV7-8 and TRBJ2-7; D might be TRBD1 (6 bases). CDR3 length: 13 amino acids. V shed 6 bases and J shed 2 bases, with 11 bases lying between them. Germline CDR1 reads SGHVS; CDR2 reads FQNEAQ.

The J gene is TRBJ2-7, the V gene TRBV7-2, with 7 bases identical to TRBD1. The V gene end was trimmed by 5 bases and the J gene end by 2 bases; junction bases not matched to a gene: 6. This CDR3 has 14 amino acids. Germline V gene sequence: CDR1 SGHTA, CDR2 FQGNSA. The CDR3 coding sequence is TGTGCCAGCAGCGACGACAGGGCTCCCTACGAGCAGTACTTC. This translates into CASSDDRAPYEQYF.

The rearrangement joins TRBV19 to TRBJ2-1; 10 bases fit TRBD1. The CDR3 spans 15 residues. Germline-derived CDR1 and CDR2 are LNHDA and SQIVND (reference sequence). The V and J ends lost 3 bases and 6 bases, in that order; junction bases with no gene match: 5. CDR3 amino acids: CASSIDRGRANEQFF. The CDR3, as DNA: TGTGCCAGTAGTATCGACAGGGGGCGCGCCAATGAGCAGTTCTTC.

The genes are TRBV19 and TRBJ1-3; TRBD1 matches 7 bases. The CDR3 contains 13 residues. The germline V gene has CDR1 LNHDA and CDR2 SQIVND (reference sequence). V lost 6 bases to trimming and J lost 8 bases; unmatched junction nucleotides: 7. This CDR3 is CASRTRGLDTIYF. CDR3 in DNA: TGTGCCAGTAGGACTAGGGGGCTGGACACCATATATTTT.

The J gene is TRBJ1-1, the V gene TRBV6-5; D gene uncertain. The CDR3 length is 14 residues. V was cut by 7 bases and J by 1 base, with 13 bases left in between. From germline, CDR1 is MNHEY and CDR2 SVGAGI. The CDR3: CASTLNAANTEAFF. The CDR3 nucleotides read TGTGCCAGCACTCTTAACGCCGCGAACACTGAAGCTTTCTTT.

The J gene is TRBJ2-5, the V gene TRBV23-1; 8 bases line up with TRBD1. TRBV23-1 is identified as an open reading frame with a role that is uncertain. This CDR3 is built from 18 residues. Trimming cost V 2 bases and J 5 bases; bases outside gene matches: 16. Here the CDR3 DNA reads TGCGCCAGCAGTCAAGAGTCGGACAGGGAGGTGTGGGGTGAGACCCAGTACTTC. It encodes CASSQESDREVWGETQYF.